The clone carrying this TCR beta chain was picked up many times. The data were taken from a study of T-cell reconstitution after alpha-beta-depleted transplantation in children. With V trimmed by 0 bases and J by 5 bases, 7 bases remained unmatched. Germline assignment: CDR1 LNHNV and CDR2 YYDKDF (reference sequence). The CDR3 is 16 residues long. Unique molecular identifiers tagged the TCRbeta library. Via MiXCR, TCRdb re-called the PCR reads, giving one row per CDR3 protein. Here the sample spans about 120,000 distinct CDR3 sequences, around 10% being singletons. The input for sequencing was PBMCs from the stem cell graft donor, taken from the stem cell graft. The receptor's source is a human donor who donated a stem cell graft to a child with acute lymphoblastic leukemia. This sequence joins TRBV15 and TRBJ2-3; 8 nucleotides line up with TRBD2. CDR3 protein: CATSRESSGLEDTQYF. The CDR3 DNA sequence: TGTGCCACCAGCAGAGAGTCTAGCGGGTTGGAAGATACGCAGTATTTT.